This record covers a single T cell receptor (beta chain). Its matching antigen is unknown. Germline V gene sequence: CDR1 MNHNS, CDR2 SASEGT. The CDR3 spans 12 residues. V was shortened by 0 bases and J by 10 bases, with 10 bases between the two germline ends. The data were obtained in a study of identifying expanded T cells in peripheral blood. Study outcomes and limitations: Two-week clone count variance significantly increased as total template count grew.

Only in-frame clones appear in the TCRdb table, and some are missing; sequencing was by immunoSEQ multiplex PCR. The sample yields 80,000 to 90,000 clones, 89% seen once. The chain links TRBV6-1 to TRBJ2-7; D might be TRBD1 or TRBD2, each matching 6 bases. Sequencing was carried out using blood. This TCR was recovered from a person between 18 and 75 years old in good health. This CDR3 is CASSEARDTQYF. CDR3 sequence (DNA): TGTGCCAGCAGTGAAGCGCGGGACACCCAGTACTTC.